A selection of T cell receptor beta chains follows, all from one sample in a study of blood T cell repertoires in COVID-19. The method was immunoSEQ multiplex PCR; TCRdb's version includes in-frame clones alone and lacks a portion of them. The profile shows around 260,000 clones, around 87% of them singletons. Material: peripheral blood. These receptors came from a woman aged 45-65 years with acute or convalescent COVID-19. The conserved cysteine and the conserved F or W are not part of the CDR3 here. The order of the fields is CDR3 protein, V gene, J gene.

ASSRTSGVSDTQY	TRBV14	TRBJ2-3
ASSRDRINEKLF	TRBV5-1	TRBJ1-4
ASSPRDGGVREQY	TRBV4-1	TRBJ2-7
ASSLFHFTQH	TRBV28	TRBJ1-5
AWSGQGTLNTEAF	TRBV30	TRBJ1-1
ASSLGSSGTYEQY	TRBV5-4	TRBJ2-7
ASSPQIGQDNSPLH	TRBV18	TRBJ1-6
ASSLEAISNQPQH	TRBV2	TRBJ1-5
ASSIGAGGSYNEQF	TRBV19	TRBJ2-1
ASSQGLADNYEQY	TRBV4-2	TRBJ2-7
ASKETVANTEAF	TRBV7-2	TRBJ1-1
AWSVGSSYNSPLH	TRBV30	TRBJ1-6
ASSPQQGNGNQPQH	TRBV27	TRBJ1-5
ASSGTGSYGYT	TRBV28	TRBJ1-2
ASSRAGVGTGELF	TRBV27	TRBJ2-2
AISDGTGTPYEQY	TRBV10-3	TRBJ2-7
SVGTGNQPQH	TRBV29-1	TRBJ1-5
ASSPLGLAHETQY	TRBV28	TRBJ2-5
ASSSRALTNYEQY	TRBV5-5	TRBJ2-7
ASRNGRGPGELF	TRBV19	TRBJ2-2
ASSWLGRNEKLF	TRBV27	TRBJ1-4
ASSQDLGDRRGYT	TRBV4-2	TRBJ1-2
ASSLRHRENTIY	TRBV7-8	TRBJ1-3
ASGGLPAGEQY	TRBV11-2	TRBJ2-7
ASSWAVEAF	TRBV2	TRBJ1-1
SATRRGREKLF	TRBV29-1	TRBJ1-4
ASSAQGSYGYT	TRBV5-1	TRBJ1-2
AANYGRLSNQPQH	TRBV28	TRBJ1-5
ASSQSDRAPEAF	TRBV3-1/TRBV3-2	TRBJ1-1
ASSSPRGQD	TRBV28	TRBJ1-3
ASSSHSPDTQY	TRBV9	TRBJ2-3
SARGAWEQY	TRBV20-1	TRBJ2-7
ASSVAYTGELF	TRBV9	TRBJ2-2
AWNDRGKTLNGYT	TRBV30	TRBJ1-2
ASSLASYSGSLLYRSSYEQY	TRBV7-2	TRBJ2-7
ASIKGGTNEKLF	TRBV28	TRBJ1-4